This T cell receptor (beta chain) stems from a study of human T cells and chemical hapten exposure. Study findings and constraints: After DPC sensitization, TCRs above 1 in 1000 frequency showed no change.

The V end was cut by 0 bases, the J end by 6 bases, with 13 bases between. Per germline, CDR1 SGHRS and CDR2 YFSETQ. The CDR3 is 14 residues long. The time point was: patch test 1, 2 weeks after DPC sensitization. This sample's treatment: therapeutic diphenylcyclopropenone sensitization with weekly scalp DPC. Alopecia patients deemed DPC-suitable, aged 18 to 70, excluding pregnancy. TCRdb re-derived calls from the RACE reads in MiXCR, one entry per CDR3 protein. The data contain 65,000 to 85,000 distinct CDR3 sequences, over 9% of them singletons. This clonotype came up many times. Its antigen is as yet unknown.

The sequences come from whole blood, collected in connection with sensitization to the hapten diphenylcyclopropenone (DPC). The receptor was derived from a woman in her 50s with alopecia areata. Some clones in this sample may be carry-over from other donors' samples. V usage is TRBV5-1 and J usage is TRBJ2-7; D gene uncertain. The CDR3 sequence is CASSLVTREIEQYF. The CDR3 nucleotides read TGCGCCAGCAGCTTGGTGACCAGAGAGATCGAGCAGTACTTC.